This T cell receptor (beta chain) was sequenced during a study of T cells in Graves' hyperthyroidism and ophthalmopathy. General observations from the study: The model identified upcoming ophthalmopathy a median roughly 6.5 months ahead of onset. Most thyroid clonotypes with frequency above 0.001 were detected in blood.

Each patient was aged 18 to 65 and had newly diagnosed hyperthyroidism of under 2 months' duration. Pregnant or lactating patients were excluded, as were those with uncontrolled infection or other autoimmune disease. Amplification of TCR beta CDR3 regions used RNA as the template. The study used the HTBI primer set for a first-round RT-PCR of the TCR CDR3. From the multiplex PCR reads, TCRdb called clonotypes with MiXCR, one entry per CDR3 protein. The data hold about 380,000 distinct CDR3 sequences, with 11% to 15% observed a single time. Deletions cut 6 bases from V and 0 bases from J, with 9 bases between. This CDR3 region has 15 residues. Germline CDR1 reads SNHLY; CDR2 reads FYNNEI. This clonotype was seen ten or more times. Its target is not known.

The rearrangement uses TRBV2 and TRBJ1-6; D remains ambiguous. The source of this sequence is an older woman with Graves' hyperthyroidism. Sequencing was carried out using blood. CDR3 loop: CASSSPSSYNSPLHF. CDR3 coding DNA: TGTGCCAGCAGCTCCCCCAGCTCCTATAATTCACCCCTCCACTTT.